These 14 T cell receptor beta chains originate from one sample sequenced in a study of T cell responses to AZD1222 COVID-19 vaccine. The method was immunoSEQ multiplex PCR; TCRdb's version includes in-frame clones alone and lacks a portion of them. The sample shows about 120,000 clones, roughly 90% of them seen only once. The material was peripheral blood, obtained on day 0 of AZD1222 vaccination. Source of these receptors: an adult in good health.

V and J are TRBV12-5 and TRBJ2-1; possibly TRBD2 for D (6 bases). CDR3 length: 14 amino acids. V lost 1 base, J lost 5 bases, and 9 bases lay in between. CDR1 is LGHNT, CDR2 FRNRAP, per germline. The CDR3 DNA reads TGTGCTAGTGGTTTGGGACTAGAAGACAATGAGCAGTTCTTC. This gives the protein CASGLGLEDNEQFF.

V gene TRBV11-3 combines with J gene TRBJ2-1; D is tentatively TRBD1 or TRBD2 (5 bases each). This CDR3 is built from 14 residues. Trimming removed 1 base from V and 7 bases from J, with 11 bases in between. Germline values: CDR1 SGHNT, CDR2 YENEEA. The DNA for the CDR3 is TGTGCCAGCAGCTTAGGGAGAGGGACGAATGAGCAGTTCTTC. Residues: CASSLGRGTNEQFF.

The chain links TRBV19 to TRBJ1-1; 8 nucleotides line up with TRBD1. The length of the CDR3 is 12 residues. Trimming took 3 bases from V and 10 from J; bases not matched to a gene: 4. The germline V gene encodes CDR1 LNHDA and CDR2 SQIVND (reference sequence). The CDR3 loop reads CASSIDRGGAFF. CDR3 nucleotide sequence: TGTGCCAGTAGTATTGACAGGGGAGGAGCTTTCTTT.

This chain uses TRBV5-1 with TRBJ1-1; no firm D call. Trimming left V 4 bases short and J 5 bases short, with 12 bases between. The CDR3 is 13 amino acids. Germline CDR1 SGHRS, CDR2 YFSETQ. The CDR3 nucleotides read TGCGCCAGCAGCCCCGGGGTGGGGACTGAAGCTTTCTTT. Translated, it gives CASSPGVGTEAFF.

CDR3 region: CASSLYASGATNEKLFF. DNA for the CDR3: TGCGCCAGCAGCCTTTACGCATCAGGGGCAACTAATGAAAAACTGTTTTTT. The chain has TRBV4-1 and TRBJ1-4; the D gene is possibly TRBD1 (6 bases). V lost 4 bases to trimming and J lost 0 bases, with 15 bases between them. The CDR3 is 17 residues long. CDR1 is MGHRA, CDR2 YSYEKL, per germline.

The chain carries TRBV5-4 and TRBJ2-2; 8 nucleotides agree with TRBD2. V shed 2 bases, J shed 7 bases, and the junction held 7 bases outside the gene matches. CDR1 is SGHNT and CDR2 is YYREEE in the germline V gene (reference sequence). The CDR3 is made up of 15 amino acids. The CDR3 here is CASSFPSGTSGELFF. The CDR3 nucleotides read TGTGCCAGCAGCTTTCCTTCCGGGACTAGCGGGGAGCTGTTTTTT.

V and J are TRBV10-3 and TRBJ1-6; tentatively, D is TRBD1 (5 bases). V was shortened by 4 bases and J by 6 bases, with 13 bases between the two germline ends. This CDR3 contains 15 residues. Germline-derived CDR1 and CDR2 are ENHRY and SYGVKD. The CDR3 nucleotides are TGTGCCATCAGTGGCGTAGGGGTCTCTAATTCACCCCTCCACTTT. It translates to CAISGVGVSNSPLHF.

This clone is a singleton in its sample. CDR3 loop: CATGVSQGFNEKLFF. In nucleotides, the CDR3 is TGTGCCACCGGGGTCTCACAGGGGTTTAATGAAAAACTGTTTTTT. The chain recombines TRBV2 with TRBJ1-4; 7 bases align to TRBD1. The CDR3 covers 15 residues. The germline CDR1 and CDR2 sequences are SNHLY and FYNNEI. The V and J ends lost 10 bases and 4 bases, in that order; junction bases with no gene match: 12.

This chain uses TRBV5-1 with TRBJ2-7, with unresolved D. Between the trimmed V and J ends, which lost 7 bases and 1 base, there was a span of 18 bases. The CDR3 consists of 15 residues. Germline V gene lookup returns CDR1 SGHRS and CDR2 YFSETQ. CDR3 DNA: TGCGCCAGCGGCCCTGGTGGCTTAGGGTCCTACGAGCAGTACTTC. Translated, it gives CASGPGGLGSYEQYF.

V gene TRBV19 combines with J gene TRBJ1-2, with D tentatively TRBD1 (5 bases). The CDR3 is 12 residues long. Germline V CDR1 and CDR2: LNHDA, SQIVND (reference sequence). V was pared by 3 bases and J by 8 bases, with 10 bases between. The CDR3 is CASSMGEEGYTF. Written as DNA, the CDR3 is TGTGCCAGTAGTATGGGGGAGGAAGGCTACACCTTC. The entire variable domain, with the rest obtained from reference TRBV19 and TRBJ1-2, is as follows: DGGITQSPKYLFRKEGQNVTLSCEQNLNHDAMYWYRQDPGQGLRLIYYSQIVNDFQKGDIAEGYSVSREKKESFPLTVTSAQKNPTAFYLCASSMGEEGYTFGSGTRLTVV.

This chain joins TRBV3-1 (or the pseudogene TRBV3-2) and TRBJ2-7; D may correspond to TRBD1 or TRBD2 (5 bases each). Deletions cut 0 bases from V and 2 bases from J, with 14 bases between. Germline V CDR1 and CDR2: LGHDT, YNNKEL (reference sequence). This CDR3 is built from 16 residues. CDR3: CASSQEPRDPTYEQYF. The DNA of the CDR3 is TGTGCCAGCAGCCAAGAACCCCGGGACCCTACCTACGAGCAGTACTTC.

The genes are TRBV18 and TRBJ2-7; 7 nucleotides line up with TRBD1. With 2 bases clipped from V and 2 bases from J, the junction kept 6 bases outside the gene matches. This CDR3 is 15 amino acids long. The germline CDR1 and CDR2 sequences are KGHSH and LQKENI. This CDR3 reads CASSPDTTGTYEQYF. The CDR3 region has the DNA TGTGCCAGCTCACCAGACACGACAGGGACCTACGAGCAGTACTTC.

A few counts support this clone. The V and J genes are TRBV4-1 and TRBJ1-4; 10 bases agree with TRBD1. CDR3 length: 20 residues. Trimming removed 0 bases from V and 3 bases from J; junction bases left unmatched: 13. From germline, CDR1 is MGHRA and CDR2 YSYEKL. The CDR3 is CASSQDQVGQGYSANEKLFF. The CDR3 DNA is TGCGCCAGCAGCCAAGATCAAGTGGGACAGGGGTACTCGGCTAATGAAAAACTGTTTTTT.

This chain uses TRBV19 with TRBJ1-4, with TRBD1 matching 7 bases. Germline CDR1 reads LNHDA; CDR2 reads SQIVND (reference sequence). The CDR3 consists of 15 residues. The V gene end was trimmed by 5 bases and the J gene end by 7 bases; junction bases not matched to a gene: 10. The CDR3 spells CASSSPTGPGEKLFF. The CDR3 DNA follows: TGTGCCAGTAGTTCTCCGACAGGGCCCGGTGAAAAACTGTTTTTT.